This entry features one TCR beta chain sequence. Its antigen is not known. The data were obtained in a study of cytomegalovirus exposure and HLA in healthy donors. General study findings and limits: In vitro, three CMV-associated chains proved specific for CMV antigens. Both high specificity and high sensitivity reportedly marked the classifier's diagnosis of cytomegalovirus status. Presence/absence analyses assumed roughly uniform sequencing depth across donors. In a later analysis, compared with equally common non-associated chains, HLA-associated beta chains were more expanded.

The CDR3 consists of 13 residues. CDR1 and CDR2 from the germline V gene are SEHNR and FQNEAQ (reference sequence). V gave up 6 bases and J gave up 7 bases, with 13 bases separating them. Primers included in the PCR were 60 Vbeta and 13 Jbeta primers. Libraries were prepared by immunoSEQ multiplex PCR; TCRdb keeps only in-frame clonotypes and omits some of them. Among approximately 180,000 clones listed, under 90% were seen once. The sequence derives from a young man in good health and CMV-seronegative. Sequenced input: PBMCs. The gene calls are TRBV7-9 and TRBJ2-1, with D hard to call. In DNA, the CDR3 is TGTGCCAGCAGGATAGACTCTTTTAATGAGCAGTTCTTC. Translation: CASRIDSFNEQFF.